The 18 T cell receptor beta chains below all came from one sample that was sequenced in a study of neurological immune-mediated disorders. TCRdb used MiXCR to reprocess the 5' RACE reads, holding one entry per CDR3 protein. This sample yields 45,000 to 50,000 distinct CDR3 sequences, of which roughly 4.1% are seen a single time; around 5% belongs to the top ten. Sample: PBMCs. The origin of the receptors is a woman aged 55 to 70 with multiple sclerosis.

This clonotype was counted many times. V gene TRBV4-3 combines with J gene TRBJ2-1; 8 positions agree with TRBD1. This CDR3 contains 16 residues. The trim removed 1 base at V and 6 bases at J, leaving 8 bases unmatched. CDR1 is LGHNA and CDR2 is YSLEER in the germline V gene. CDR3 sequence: CASSQVWQGASNEQFF. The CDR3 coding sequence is TGCGCCAGCAGCCAAGTATGGCAGGGGGCTTCCAATGAGCAGTTCTTC.

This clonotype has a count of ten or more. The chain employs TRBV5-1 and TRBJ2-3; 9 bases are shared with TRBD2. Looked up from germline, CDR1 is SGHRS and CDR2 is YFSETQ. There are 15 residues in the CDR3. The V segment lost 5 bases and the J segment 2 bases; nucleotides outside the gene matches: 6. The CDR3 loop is CASSPLAGNTDTQYF. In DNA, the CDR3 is TGCGCCAGCAGTCCCCTAGCGGGGAACACAGATACGCAGTATTTT.

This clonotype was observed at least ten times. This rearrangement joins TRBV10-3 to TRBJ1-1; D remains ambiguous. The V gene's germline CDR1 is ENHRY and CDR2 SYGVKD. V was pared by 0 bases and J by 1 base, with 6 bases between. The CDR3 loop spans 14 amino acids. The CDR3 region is CAISESWGNTEAFF. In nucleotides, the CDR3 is TGTGCCATCAGTGAGTCGTGGGGGAACACTGAAGCTTTCTTT.

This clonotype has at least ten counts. CDR3 in amino acids: CASQDTGELFF. CDR3 nucleotide sequence: TGTGCCAGCCAGGACACCGGGGAGCTGTTTTTT. The rearrangement joins TRBV28 to TRBJ2-2, with D uncertain. Trimming removed 8 bases from V and 3 bases from J, with 4 bases in between. Germline V CDR1 and CDR2: MDHEN, SYDVKM. The length of the CDR3 is 11 residues.

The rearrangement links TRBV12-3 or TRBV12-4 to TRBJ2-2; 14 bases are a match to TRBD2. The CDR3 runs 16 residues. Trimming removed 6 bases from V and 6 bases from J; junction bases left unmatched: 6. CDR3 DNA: TGTGCCAGCAGCGAGGGACTAGCGGGAGTAGCCGGGGAGCTGTTTTTT. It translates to CASSEGLAGVAGELFF.

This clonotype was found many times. The chain's CDR3 is CASSLGTSGMANEQFF. The CDR3 DNA is TGTGCCAGCAGCTTAGGGACTAGCGGGATGGCCAATGAGCAGTTCTTC. The chain carries TRBV7-2 and TRBJ2-1, with 12 bases lining up with TRBD2. CDR1 and CDR2 from the germline V gene are SGHTA and FQGNSA. The V gene end was trimmed by 1 base and the J gene end by 6 bases; junction bases not matched to a gene: 4. The CDR3 length is 16 residues.

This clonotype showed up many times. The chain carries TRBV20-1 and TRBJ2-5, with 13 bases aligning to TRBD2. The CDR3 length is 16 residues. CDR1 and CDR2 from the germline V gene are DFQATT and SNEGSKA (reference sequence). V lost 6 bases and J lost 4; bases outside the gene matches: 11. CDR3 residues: CSAPIRTSGRVETQYF. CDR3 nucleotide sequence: TGCAGTGCCCCAATAAGAACTAGCGGGAGGGTAGAGACCCAGTACTTC.

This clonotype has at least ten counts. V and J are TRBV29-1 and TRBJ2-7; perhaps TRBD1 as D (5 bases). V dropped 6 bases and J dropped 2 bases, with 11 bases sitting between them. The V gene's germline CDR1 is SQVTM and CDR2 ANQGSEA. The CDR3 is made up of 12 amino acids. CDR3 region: CSVGPTAYEQYF. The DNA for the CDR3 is TGCAGCGTGGGGCCAACCGCCTACGAGCAGTACTTC.

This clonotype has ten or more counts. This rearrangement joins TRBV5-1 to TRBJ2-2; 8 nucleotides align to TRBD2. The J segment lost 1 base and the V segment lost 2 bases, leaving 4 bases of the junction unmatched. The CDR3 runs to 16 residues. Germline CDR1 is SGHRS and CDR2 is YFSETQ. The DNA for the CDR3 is TGCGCCAGCAGCTTTGGGAGCGGGAGGAACACCGGGGAGCTGTTTTTT. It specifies CASSFGSGRNTGELFF.

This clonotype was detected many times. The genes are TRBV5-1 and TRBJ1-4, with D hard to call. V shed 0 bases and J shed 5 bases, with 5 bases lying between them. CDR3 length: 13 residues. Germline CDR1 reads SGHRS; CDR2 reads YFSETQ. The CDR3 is CASSLEENEKLFF. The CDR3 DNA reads TGCGCCAGCAGCTTGGAGGAGAATGAAAAACTGTTTTTT.

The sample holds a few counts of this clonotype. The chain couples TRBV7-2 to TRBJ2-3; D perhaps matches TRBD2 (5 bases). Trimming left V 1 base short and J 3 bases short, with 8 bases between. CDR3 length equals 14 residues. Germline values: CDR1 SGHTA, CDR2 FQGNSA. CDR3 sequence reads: CASSLGGATDTQYF. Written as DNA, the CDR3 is TGTGCCAGCAGCTTAGGGGGAGCGACAGATACGCAGTATTTT.

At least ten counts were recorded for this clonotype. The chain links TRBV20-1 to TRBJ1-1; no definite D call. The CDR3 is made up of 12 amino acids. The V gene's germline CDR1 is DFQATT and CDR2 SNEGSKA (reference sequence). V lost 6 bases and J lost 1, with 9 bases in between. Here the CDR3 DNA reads TGCAGTGCCCCGAAGGGGAACACTGAAGCTTTCTTT. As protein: CSAPKGNTEAFF.

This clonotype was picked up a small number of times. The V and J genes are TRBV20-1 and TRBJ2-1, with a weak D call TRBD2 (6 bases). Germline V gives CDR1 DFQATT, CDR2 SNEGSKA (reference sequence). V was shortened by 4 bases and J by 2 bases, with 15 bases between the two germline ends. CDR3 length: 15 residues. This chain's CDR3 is CSANPSSDTYNEQFF. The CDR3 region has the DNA TGCAGTGCTAACCCCTCTAGCGACACCTACAATGAGCAGTTCTTC.

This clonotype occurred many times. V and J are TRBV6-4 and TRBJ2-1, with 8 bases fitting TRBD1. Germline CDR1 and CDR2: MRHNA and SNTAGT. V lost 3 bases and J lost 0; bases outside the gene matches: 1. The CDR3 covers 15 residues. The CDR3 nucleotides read TGTGCCAGCAGTGATCAGGGGGCCTCCTACAATGAGCAGTTCTTC. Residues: CASSDQGASYNEQFF.

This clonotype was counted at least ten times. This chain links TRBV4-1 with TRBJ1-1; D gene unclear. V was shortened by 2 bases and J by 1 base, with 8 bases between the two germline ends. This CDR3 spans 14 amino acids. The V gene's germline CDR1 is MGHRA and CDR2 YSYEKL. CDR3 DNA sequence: TGCGCCAGCAGCCAAATGGACGGGAACACTGAAGCTTTCTTT. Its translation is CASSQMDGNTEAFF.

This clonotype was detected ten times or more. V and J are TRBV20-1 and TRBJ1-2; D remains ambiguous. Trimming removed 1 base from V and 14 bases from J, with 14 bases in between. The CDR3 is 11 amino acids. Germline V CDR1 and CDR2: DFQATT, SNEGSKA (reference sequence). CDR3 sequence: CSARAGSLGTF. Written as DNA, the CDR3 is TGCAGTGCTAGAGCGGGGTCCCTGGGGACCTTC.

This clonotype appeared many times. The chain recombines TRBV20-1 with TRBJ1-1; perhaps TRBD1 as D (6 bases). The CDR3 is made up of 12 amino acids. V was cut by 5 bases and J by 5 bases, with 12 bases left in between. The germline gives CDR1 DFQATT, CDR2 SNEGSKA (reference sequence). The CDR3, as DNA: TGCAGTGCTGGAGGGAGGGGGACTGAAGCTTTCTTT. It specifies CSAGGRGTEAFF.

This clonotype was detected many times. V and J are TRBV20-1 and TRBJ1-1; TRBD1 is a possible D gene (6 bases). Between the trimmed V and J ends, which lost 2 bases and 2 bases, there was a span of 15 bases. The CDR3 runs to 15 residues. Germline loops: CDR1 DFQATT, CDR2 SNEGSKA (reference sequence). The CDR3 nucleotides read TGCAGTGCTAGATATGGGGGACACGCAAACACTGAAGCTTTCTTT. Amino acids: CSARYGGHANTEAFF.